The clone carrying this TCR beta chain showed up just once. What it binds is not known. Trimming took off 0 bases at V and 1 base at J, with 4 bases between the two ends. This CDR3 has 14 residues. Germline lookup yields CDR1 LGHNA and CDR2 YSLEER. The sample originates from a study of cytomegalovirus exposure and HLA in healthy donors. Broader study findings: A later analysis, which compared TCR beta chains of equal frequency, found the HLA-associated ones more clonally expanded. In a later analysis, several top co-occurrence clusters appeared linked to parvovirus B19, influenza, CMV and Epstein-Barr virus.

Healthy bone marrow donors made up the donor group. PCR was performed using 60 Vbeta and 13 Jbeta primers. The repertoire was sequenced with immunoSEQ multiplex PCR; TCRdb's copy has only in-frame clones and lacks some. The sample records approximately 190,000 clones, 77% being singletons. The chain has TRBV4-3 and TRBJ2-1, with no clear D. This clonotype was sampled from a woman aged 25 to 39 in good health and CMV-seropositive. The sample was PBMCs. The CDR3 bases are TGCGCCAGCAGCCAAGATCGGTCCTACAATGAGCAGTTCTTC. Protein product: CASSQDRSYNEQFF.